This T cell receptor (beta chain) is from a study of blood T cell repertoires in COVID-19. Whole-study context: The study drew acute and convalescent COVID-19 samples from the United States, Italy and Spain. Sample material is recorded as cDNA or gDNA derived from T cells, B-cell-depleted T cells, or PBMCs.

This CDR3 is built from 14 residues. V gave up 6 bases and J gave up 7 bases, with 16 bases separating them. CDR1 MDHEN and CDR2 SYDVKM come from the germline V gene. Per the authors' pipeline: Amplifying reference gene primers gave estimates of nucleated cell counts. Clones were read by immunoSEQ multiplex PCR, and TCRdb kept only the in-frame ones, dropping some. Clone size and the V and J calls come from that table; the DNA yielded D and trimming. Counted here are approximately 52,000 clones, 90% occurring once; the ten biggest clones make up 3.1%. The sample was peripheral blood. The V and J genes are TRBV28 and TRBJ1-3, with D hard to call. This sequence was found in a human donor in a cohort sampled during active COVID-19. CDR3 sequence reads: CASSYRTPGNTIYF. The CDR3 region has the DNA TGTGCCAGCAGCTATCGGACCCCGGGGAACACCATATATTTT.